The TCR beta chain under discussion was sequenced for a study of T cell responses to AZD1222 COVID-19 vaccine. Study summary: Second-dose groups at about 4 or about 12 weeks were pooled. Study findings and constraints: Spike-specific TCR breadth and depth grew following two AZD1222 doses. Mapped onto spike, vaccine-associated CD4 TCRs spanned it and were dominant at 160-218 and 743-854. Scientists sampled the repertoires only once the peak T cell response had passed.

Regarding this clone: Its antigen is as yet unknown.

This table comes from immunoSEQ multiplex PCR, and its TCRdb copy is limited to in-frame clones, with some not included. The top ten clones hold around a tenth of a sample with approximately 110,000 clones, over 75% of them seen once. The germline V and J ends were trimmed by 4 bases and 8 bases, with 15 bases remaining between them. The CDR3 loop spans 15 amino acids. The V gene's germline CDR1 is LGHNA and CDR2 YNFKEQ. This TCR came from an adult in good health. V usage is TRBV4-2 and J usage is TRBJ1-6; tentatively, D is TRBD1 (6 bases). The material sequenced was peripheral blood, taken on day 0 of AZD1222 vaccination. The CDR3 coding sequence is TGTGCCAGCAGCCTTCAGGGGCCCTCCTATTCACCCCTCCACTTT. This sequence encodes CASSLQGPSYSPLHF.